This T cell receptor (beta chain) was found in a study of blood T cell repertoires in COVID-19. Study summary: The study drew acute and convalescent COVID-19 samples from the United States, Italy and Spain.

V lost 0 bases, J lost 1 base, and 3 bases lay in between. CDR1 SGHAT and CDR2 FQNNGV come from the germline V gene. The length of the CDR3 is 14 residues. Method: immunoSEQ multiplex PCR; TCRdb's copy keeps in-frame clones and lacks some. The profile shows roughly 100,000 clones, around 80% of them singletons. The chain has TRBV11-2 and TRBJ2-2; D is ambiguous. The material sequenced was peripheral blood. The receptor comes from a man aged 70-80 years with acute or convalescent COVID-19. CDR3 in amino acids: CASSLDRNTGELFF. The CDR3 DNA is TGTGCCAGCAGCTTAGACAGGAACACCGGGGAGCTGTTTTTT.